These T cell receptor beta chains were read from a single sample in a study of beta chain features in type 1 diabetes. Clones were sequenced by immunoSEQ multiplex PCR, and TCRdb holds only the in-frame ones, with some missing. The data hold tens of thousands of clones, with approximately 62% observed a single time. Sequencing input: Tregs from blood. These receptors came from a man under 40 with type 1 diabetes. Some clones in this sample may be carry-over from other donors' samples. CDR3s leave out the opening cysteine and the closing phenylalanine or tryptophan. Fields, in order: clone size, V gene, D gene, J gene, CDR3 protein. A D gene is named only where the DNA matches it firmly. The size entry is marked missing in some rows and otherwise reads once, few, many or a size class.

.	TRBV19	.	TRBJ1-5	ASSTSRDTHQPQH
.	TRBV11-3	.	TRBJ2-1	ASSYSRANEQF
few	TRBV4-3	TRBD1	TRBJ2-1	ASSPPGQGWQF
few	TRBV28	.	TRBJ1-1	ASSPSLSEAF
.	TRBV12-5	.	TRBJ1-5	ASGPDTTSSQPQH
few	TRBV6-1	.	TRBJ2-1	ASSEGGNEQF
.	TRBV7-3	TRBD2	TRBJ2-1	ASSLGLAVINEQF
few	TRBV6-5	TRBD1	TRBJ2-7	ASSYGQGAYEQY
.	TRBV18	.	TRBJ2-5	ASSPGTTETQY
.	TRBV7-8	.	TRBJ1-4	ASSFTRGQVNEKLF
.	TRBV9	TRBD1	TRBJ1-1	ASSPRQGMGNTEAF
.	TRBV2	TRBD2	TRBJ2-7	ASTGGYEQY
.	TRBV18	TRBD1	TRBJ2-7	ASSPETGVYYEQY
.	TRBV7-3	TRBD1	TRBJ2-1	ASSPGQGEQF
few	TRBV7-2	.	TRBJ2-1	ASSLGGGPYNEQF
once	TRBV7-6	TRBD1	TRBJ1-2	ASSPQGTGGVYGYT
.	TRBV7-2	.	TRBJ2-5	ASSLGLFETQY
.	TRBV6-1	TRBD1	TRBJ2-2	ASRQGSLTGELF
few	TRBV18	TRBD1	TRBJ2-7	ASSPPTGGSSYEQY
.	TRBV9	.	TRBJ1-6	ASSIEQDRTLH
.	TRBV5-1	.	TRBJ2-1	ASSPHSQVYNEQF
once	TRBV5-1	.	TRBJ2-2	ASTGGYAGELF
.	TRBV7-3	TRBD1	TRBJ1-1	ASSSGQASEAF
.	TRBV5-1	.	TRBJ2-5	ASTPEETQY
.	TRBV7-2	.	TRBJ2-5	ASSPLQETQY
.	TRBV4-1	.	TRBJ2-6	ASSQERGWSGANVLT
.	TRBV5-1	TRBD2	TRBJ2-1	ASSFRVAGGYNEQF
.	TRBV5-1	.	TRBJ2-3	ASSRGARSFLDTQY
.	TRBV7-2	TRBD2	TRBJ2-5	ASSLEIAGEGETQY
few	TRBV7-3	.	TRBJ2-5	ASSPGQFGETQY
.	TRBV18	.	TRBJ2-3	ASSLNGLGDTQY
.	TRBV6-6	.	TRBJ2-4	ASSHTENIQY
.	TRBV29-1	TRBD1	TRBJ1-2	SVGGQGNYGYT
.	TRBV7-9	.	TRBJ1-2	ASSSSSNYGYT
.	TRBV28	.	TRBJ1-1	ASRQQNTEAF
.	TRBV4-1	TRBD1	TRBJ2-4	ASSQKDRAQNIQY
.	TRBV7-9	.	TRBJ2-4	ASSFKQGEGIQY
few	TRBV18	.	TRBJ1-1	ASSPFGRAVEAF
.	TRBV6-6	TRBD1	TRBJ2-7	ASRNSGTGTYEQY
few	TRBV5-1	.	TRBJ2-7	ASSFGDGSSYEQY
.	TRBV7-3	.	TRBJ1-2	ASSLTATDGVDGYT
.	TRBV19	.	TRBJ2-7	ASSKGHSSGEQY
.	TRBV5-1	.	TRBJ2-7	ASSSGSTYEQY
.	TRBV18	TRBD2	TRBJ2-7	ASSPPLRGEDEQY
once	TRBV4-1	TRBD2	TRBJ2-3	ASSQTKAGGGGAVDTQY
few	TRBV21-1	.	TRBJ1-5	ASSNPPGQGAILSLKSQPQH